Below, one T cell receptor (beta chain) is given with its context. Its antigen is currently unknown. These data originate in a study of neoadjuvant anti-PD-1 for oral cavity cancer. Study observations and caveats: Higher pretreatment blood Treg/Th17 ratios correlated with higher pretreatment blood and lower post-treatment tumor TCRbeta clonality. Non-responders to neoadjuvant nivolumab had significantly more clonal PBMC T cells than responders.

Blood libraries mostly used 400 to 500 ng genomic DNA, six replicates each. Sequencing used immunoSEQ multiplex PCR; TCRdb keeps in-frame clones, though not all of them. The table lists approximately 7,000 clones, 70% to 75% of them singletons. CDR1 and CDR2 from the germline V gene are MRHNA and SNTAGT. There are 15 residues in the CDR3. The germline V and J ends were trimmed by 0 bases and 1 base, with 4 bases remaining between them. Blood cells were analyzed directly, without culture or expansion. The V call is TRBV6-4, the J call TRBJ2-6; unclear D gene. The sequence was collected from a person between 40 and 79 years old with oral cavity squamous cell carcinoma. The specimen comprised PBMCs, sampled before nivolumab (anti-PD-1) treatment. CDR3 DNA: TGTGCCAGCAGTGACTCTTCTTCTGGGGCCAACGTCCTGACTTTC. Its protein is CASSDSSSGANVLTF.